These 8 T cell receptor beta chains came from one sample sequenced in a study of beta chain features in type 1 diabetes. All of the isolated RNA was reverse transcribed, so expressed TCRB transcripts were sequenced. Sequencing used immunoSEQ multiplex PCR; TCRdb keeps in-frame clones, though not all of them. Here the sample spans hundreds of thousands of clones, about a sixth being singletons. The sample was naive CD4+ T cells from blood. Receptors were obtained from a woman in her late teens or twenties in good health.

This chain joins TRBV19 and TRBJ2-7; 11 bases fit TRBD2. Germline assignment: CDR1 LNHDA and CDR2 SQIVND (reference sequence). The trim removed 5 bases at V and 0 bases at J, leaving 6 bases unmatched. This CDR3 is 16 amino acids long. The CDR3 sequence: CASSRLAGGLSYEQYF. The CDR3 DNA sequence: TGTGCCAGTAGTCGGCTAGCGGGAGGCCTCTCCTACGAGCAGTACTTC. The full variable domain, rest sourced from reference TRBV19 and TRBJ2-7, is DGGITQSPKYLFRKEGQNVTLSCEQNLNHDAMYWYRQDPGQGLRLIYYSQIVNDFQKGDIAEGYSVSREKKESFPLTVTSAQKNPTAFYLCASSRLAGGLSYEQYFGPGTRLTVT.

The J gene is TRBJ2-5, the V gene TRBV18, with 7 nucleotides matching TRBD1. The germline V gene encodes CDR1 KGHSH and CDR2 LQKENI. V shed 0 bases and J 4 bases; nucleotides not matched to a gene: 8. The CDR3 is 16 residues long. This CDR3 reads CASSPPRQGVRETQYF. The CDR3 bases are TGTGCCAGCTCACCACCGCGGCAGGGGGTTCGAGAGACCCAGTACTTC.

The CDR3 here is CASSHLGQGVHYEQYF. In nucleotides, the CDR3 is TGCGCCAGCAGTCACCTGGGACAGGGGGTTCATTACGAGCAGTACTTC. The rearrangement uses TRBV23-1 and TRBJ2-7, with 11 bases that match TRBD1. TRBV23-1 is assigned to the ORF class and has an uncertain function. The CDR3 covers 16 residues. V gave up 3 bases and J gave up 4 bases; unmatched junction bases: 8.

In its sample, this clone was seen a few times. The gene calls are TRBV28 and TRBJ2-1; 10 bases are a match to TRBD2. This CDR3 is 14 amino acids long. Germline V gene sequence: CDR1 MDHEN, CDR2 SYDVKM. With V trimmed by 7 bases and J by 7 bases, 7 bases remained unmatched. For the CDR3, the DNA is TGTGCCAGCATTAAGAGCGGGAGGGTGAATGAGCAGTTCTTC. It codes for CASIKSGRVNEQFF.

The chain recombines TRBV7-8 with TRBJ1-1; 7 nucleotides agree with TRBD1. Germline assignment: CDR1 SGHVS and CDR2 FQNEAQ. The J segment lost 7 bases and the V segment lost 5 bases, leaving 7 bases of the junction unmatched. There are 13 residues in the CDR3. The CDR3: CASSLDREGEAFF. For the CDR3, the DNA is TGTGCCAGCAGCCTTGACAGGGAGGGTGAAGCTTTCTTT. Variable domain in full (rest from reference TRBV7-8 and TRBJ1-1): GAGVSQSPRYKVAKRGQDVALRCDPISGHVSLFWYQQALGQGPEFLTYFQNEAQLDKSGLPSDRFFAERPEGSVSTLKIQRTQQEDSAVYLCASSLDREGEAFFGQGTRLTVV.

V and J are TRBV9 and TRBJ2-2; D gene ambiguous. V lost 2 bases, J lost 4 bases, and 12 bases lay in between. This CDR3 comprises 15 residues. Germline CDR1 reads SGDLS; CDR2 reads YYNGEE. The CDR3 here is CASSVDLVGTGELFF. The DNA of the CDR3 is TGTGCCAGCAGCGTGGACCTTGTAGGCACCGGGGAGCTGTTTTTT.

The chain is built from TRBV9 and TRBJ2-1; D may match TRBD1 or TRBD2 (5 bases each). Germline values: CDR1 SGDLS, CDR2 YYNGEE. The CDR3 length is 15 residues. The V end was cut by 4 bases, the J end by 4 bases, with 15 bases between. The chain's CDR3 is CASSKGPIEYNEQFF. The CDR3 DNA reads TGTGCCAGCAGCAAGGGACCAATCGAGTACAATGAGCAGTTCTTC.

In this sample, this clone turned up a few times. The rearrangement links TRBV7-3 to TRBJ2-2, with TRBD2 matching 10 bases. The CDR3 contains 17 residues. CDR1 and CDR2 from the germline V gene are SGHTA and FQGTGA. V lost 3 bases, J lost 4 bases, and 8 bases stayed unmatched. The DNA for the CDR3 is TGTGCCAGCAGCTTGCCTAGCGGGAGTCTTAGCACCGGGGAGCTGTTTTTT. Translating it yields CASSLPSGSLSTGELFF.